This TCR beta chain was found in a study of CD8 T cells in Susac syndrome (dated by TCRdb to 2018 to 2020). Looking at the study overall: Whether CD8+ T cell activation and differentiation in Susac syndrome was antigen driven was tested using repertoire sequencing. CD8+ T cell repertoire clonality was compared between 12 healthy donors, roughly 14 Susac syndrome patients and approximately 16 multiple sclerosis patients. The full study reports these points: The study acknowledged that relatively few individuals were included in the TCR sequencing and HLA analysis.

RNA was extracted with the RNeasy kit and 0.5 to 1 ug was reverse transcribed using random hexamers. TCR beta CDR3 regions were amplified with the immunoSEQ multiplex PCR assay covering 54 Vbeta and 13 Jbeta segments. PCR amplification bias was corrected by using a synthetic template baseline for primer optimization and computational correction. The paper's processing steps were these. Reads were annotated to V, D and J genes per IMGT and analyzed with immunoSEQ Analyzer, keeping only productive sequences. To calculate clonality, Shannon entropy was normalized by log2 of the number of productive unique sequences and then subtracted from one. Public and private clones were assessed among the 100 most prevalent clones of each patient and control. Clones were defined as Susac-specific when absent from the healthy and MS cohorts, from 1,000 to 1,100 published viral clones and from other ImmuneACCESS disease sequences. Using fastp trimming at Q25 and MiXCR clonotype assembly, TCRdb reanalyzed the public sequencing data and kept in-frame beta chains. Every entry covers one CDR3 protein and lists the most common genes and DNA from its rows. TCRdb, not the original authors, processed these V and J calls. The sample table shows 100,000 to 150,000 distinct CDR3 sequences, and about 92% are seen once. The ten largest clones take up approximately 0.29% of the sample.

High-throughput TCR beta sequencing profiled peripheral blood CD8+ and CD4+ T cells from healthy donors, Susac syndrome patients and multiple sclerosis patients. Treatment-naive patients with stable or active relapsing-remitting disease fulfilling revised McDonald criteria were used as multiple sclerosis controls. Bulk CD8+ and CD4+ T cells were purified by magnetic negative isolation, while CD8+ TEMRA cells were enriched using FACS. Blood was collected in EDTA tubes and processed within 24 hours, with PBMCs isolated through density gradient centrifugation. PBMCs destined for TCR sequencing were cryopreserved in liquid nitrogen and later thawed in a 37 °C water bath. The sorted or isolated CD4+, CD8+ and CD8+ TEMRA cells reached a purity of at least 90%. With respect to this clonotype: Its antigen specificity is not known. No base-level quality is on record; no much larger clone is a single base apart.

This TCR was recovered from a human donor with multiple sclerosis. Sequenced sample: CD8+ T cells from PBMCs.

The CDR3 region: CATSDFIGGEETQYF. The nucleotides are TGTGCCACCAGTGATTTTATAGGGGGCGAGGAGACCCAGTACTTC. This sequence uses TRBV24-1 and TRBJ2-5; a stretch of 7 junction bases matches TRBD1. The germline V gene gives CDR1 as KGHDR and CDR2 as SFDVKD. At the junction V is shortened by 1 base and J by 5 bases; bases outside the gene matches: 6. The CDR3, from cysteine to phenylalanine, totals 15 residues. The entry retains the CDR3 DNA only, 45 bases that are in frame from base 1.